These 12 T cell receptor beta chains share one sample of origin, sequenced in a study of T cell repertoires in cytomegalovirus infection. TCRdb re-derived calls from the reads in MiXCR, one entry per CDR3 protein. Found here are almost 550,000 distinct CDR3 sequences, approximately 17% of them singletons; the top ten hold 20% to 30%. Sequenced material: CD8+ T cells from PBMCs. The receptors originated from a human donor in good health (CMV status not recorded). Some clones in this sample may be carry-over from other donors' samples.

Ten or more counts support this clonotype. The chain uses TRBV7-6 and TRBJ2-3; the D call may be TRBD1 or TRBD2 (5 bases each). Germline CDR1 and CDR2: SGHVS and FNYEAQ. CDR3 length: 16 amino acids. V was cut by 0 bases and J by 2 bases, with 12 bases left in between. CDR3 DNA sequence: TGTGCCAGCAGCTTAGCGAAGACAGACTACACAGATACGCAGTATTTT. Its protein product is CASSLAKTDYTDTQYF. Complete variable domain (other parts from reference TRBV7-6 and TRBJ2-3): GAGVSQSPRYKVTKRGQDVALRCDPISGHVSLYWYRQALGQGPEFLTYFNYEAQQDKSGLPNDRFSAERPEGSISTLTIQRTEQRDSAMYRCASSLAKTDYTDTQYFGPGTRLTVL.

A few counts support this clonotype. The chain recombines TRBV5-6 with TRBJ2-7, with TRBD1 identical over 8 bases. The CDR3 length is 15 residues. The J segment lost 3 bases and the V segment lost 4 bases, leaving 9 bases of the junction unmatched. CDR1 is SGHDT and CDR2 is YYEEEE in the germline V gene. The CDR3 DNA reads as TGTGCCAGCAGCGGCTGGGGGACAGGCCTCTACGAGCAGTACTTC. Amino acid sequence: CASSGWGTGLYEQYF.

This clonotype has just a few counts. J is TRBJ1-1 and V is TRBV5-1, with D possibly matching TRBD1 (6 bases). Deletions cut 4 bases from V and 1 base from J, with 11 bases between. The germline V gene encodes CDR1 SGHRS and CDR2 YFSETQ. The CDR3 length is 14 residues. CDR3 region: CASSGGTENTEAFF. CDR3 coding DNA: TGCGCCAGCAGCGGGGGCACAGAGAACACTGAAGCTTTCTTT.

The table lists this clonotype with many counts. The chain joins TRBV10-2 to TRBJ1-1; TRBD1 aligns across 8 bases. V dropped 3 bases and J dropped 4; count of bases not matched to a gene: 7. Germline CDR1 WSHSY, CDR2 SAAADI. This CDR3 has 15 residues. CDR3 DNA: TGCGCCAGCAGTGAAGTCCCCGACAGGGGCACTGAAGCTTTCTTT. Translated: CASSEVPDRGTEAFF.

This clonotype occurred a few times. The chain uses TRBV2 and TRBJ2-3; 7 positions agree with TRBD2. CDR1 and CDR2 (germline): SNHLY, FYNNEI. This CDR3 spans 16 amino acids. J was trimmed by 0 bases and V by 6 bases; bases with no gene match: 9. The CDR3 DNA reads TGTGCCAGCAGCCGGGGGGTAGGGACGAGCACAGATACGCAGTATTTT. The encoded protein is CASSRGVGTSTDTQYF.

This clonotype was observed many times. The J gene is TRBJ2-7, the V gene TRBV12-3 or TRBV12-4; TRBD2 aligns across 7 bases. Losses at the gene ends were 5 bases for V and 2 bases for J; bases not matched to a gene: 18. This CDR3 has 18 residues. This CDR3 reads CASSPTTRGSSGPYEQYF. CDR3 DNA: TGTGCCAGCAGTCCCACGACTCGCGGGAGTTCAGGGCCCTACGAGCAGTACTTC.

This clonotype was seen ten or more times. The rearrangement links TRBV7-8 to TRBJ2-2; 10 nucleotides match TRBD2. J gave up 0 bases and V 10 bases, and 2 bases lay outside the gene matches. The germline CDR1 and CDR2 sequences are SGHVS and FQNEAQ. The CDR3 loop spans 14 amino acids. Here the CDR3 reads CATLAGANTGELFF. The DNA for the CDR3 is TGTGCCACCCTAGCGGGGGCGAACACCGGGGAGCTGTTTTTT. The full variable domain, completed using reference TRBV7-8 and TRBJ2-2, is GAGVSQSPRYKVAKRGQDVALRCDPISGHVSLFWYQQALGQGPEFLTYFQNEAQLDKSGLPSDRFFAERPEGSVSTLKIQRTQQEDSAVYLCATLAGANTGELFFGEGSRLTVL.

V is TRBV12-3 or TRBV12-4 and J is TRBJ1-1; weak D call: TRBD1 (6 bases). The CDR3 is 17 residues long. The V end was cut by 3 bases, the J end by 1 base, with 18 bases between. CDR3 bases: TGTGCCAGCAGTTTCATTCCACCGGGACACCAGAACACTGAAGCTTTCTTT. It encodes CASSFIPPGHQNTEAFF.

As for this clonotype: A read error may be the cause here, since a much bigger clone is one base away. The CDR3 reads CASSRGTGDLYGYTF. The DNA of the CDR3 is TGTGCCAGCAGCCGAGGGACAGGGGACCTCTATGGCTACACCTTC. This sequence joins TRBV7-8 and TRBJ1-2; 10 nucleotides match TRBD1. Trimming cost V 5 bases and J 4 bases; bases outside gene matches: 7. This CDR3 has 15 amino acids. The germline CDR1 and CDR2 sequences are SGHVS and FQNEAQ. The whole variable domain, filled in from reference TRBV7-8 and TRBJ1-2, reads GAGVSQSPRYKVAKRGQDVALRCDPISGHVSLFWYQQALGQGPEFLTYFQNEAQLDKSGLPSDRFFAERPEGSVSTLKIQRTQQEDSAVYLCASSRGTGDLYGYTFGSGTRLTVV.

This clonotype has a count of ten or more. The chain couples TRBV7-3 to TRBJ1-6; 7 bases map to TRBD1. Losses at the gene ends were 3 bases for V and 8 bases for J; bases not matched to a gene: 4. The CDR3 length is 14 residues. Germline-derived CDR1 and CDR2 are SGHTA and FQGTGA. Here the CDR3 DNA reads TGTGCCAGCAGCTTGACAGGGAACCATTCACCCCTCCACTTT. Encoded protein: CASSLTGNHSPLHF.

The CDR3 is CASSQVPPTSGISYEQYF. The DNA of the CDR3 is TGCGCCAGCAGCCAAGTTCCCCCGACTAGCGGGATCTCCTACGAGCAGTACTTC. V gene TRBV4-1 combines with J gene TRBJ2-7, with 11 positions matching TRBD2. The CDR3 is made up of 18 amino acids. In germline, CDR1 is MGHRA, CDR2 YSYEKL. The trim removed 1 base at V and 0 bases at J, leaving 8 bases unmatched.

This clonotype was detected many times. This chain uses TRBV5-5 with TRBJ2-3; D is possibly TRBD1 (5 bases). The CDR3 is 14 residues long. Looked up from germline, CDR1 is SGHKS and CDR2 is YYEKEE (reference sequence). Deletions cut 2 bases from V and 2 bases from J, with 9 bases between. In DNA, the CDR3 is TGTGCCAGCAGCTTCGGCAGGGTCACAGATACGCAGTATTTT. Amino acids: CASSFGRVTDTQYF.